This entry lists 9 T cell receptor beta chains sequenced from one sample in a study of regulatory T cells in long-lasting Graves disease. The time point here: persistent/refractory GD, antithyroid drugs over 5 years with positive TRAb. PBMC RNA served as the TCR library source. CDR3-region Arm-PCR and iRepertoire HTBI primers produced the TCR beta libraries. TCRdb independently ran MiXCR on the multiplex PCR reads; one entry per CDR3 protein. The data contain about 470,000 distinct CDR3 sequences, about 20% of them singletons. Sequenced here: peripheral blood mononuclear cells (PBMCs), sampled when the disease was refractory, from a patient treated with antithyroid drugs. Receptors were obtained from a female donor with Graves disease.

This clonotype turned up a few times. This chain connects TRBV28 to TRBJ2-3; 7 bases are a match to TRBD1. Germline CDR1 is MDHEN and CDR2 is SYDVKM. This CDR3 comprises 14 residues. V shed 6 bases, J shed 2 bases, and the junction held 5 bases outside the gene matches. CDR3 DNA sequence: TGTGCCAGCAGCATGACAGGGATCACAGATACGCAGTATTTT. As protein: CASSMTGITDTQYF.

Many counts were recorded for this clonotype. The rearrangement links TRBV20-1 to TRBJ2-7; 10 bases align to TRBD1. Germline V gene sequence: CDR1 DFQATT, CDR2 SNEGSKA (reference sequence). The junction had 0 bases not matched to a gene; V was cut back by 1 base and J by 3 bases. The CDR3 has 13 residues. For the CDR3, the DNA is TGCAGTGCTAGAGGGACAGGGGGCTACGAGCAGTACTTC. The encoded protein is CSARGTGGYEQYF.

The gene calls are TRBV7-8 and TRBJ2-2, with D possibly being TRBD2 (7 bases). Germline V lookup: CDR1 SGHVS, CDR2 FQNEAQ. The CDR3 is made up of 15 amino acids. V was cut by 2 bases and J by 7 bases, with 14 bases left in between. The CDR3 sequence is CASSLSRGGIGELFF. CDR3 nucleotide sequence: TGTGCCAGCAGCTTATCTAGGGGGGGGATCGGGGAGCTGTTTTTT.

This clonotype was counted a few times. This chain connects TRBV7-9 to TRBJ2-1; TRBD2 aligns across 9 bases. Trimming removed 1 base from V and 4 bases from J; junction bases left unmatched: 5. Looked up from germline, CDR1 is SEHNR and CDR2 is FQNEAQ (reference sequence). The CDR3 runs 16 residues. CDR3 loop: CASSLEAGGPYNEQFF. The CDR3 coding sequence is TGTGCCAGCAGCTTAGAGGCGGGAGGGCCTTACAATGAGCAGTTCTTC. The whole variable domain, remainder taken from reference TRBV7-9 and TRBJ2-1, is DTGVSQNPRHKITKRGQNVTFRCDPISEHNRLYWYRQTLGQGPEFLTYFQNEAQLEKSRLLSDRFSAERPKGSFSTLEIQRTEQGDSAMYLCASSLEAGGPYNEQFFGPGTRLTVL.

The rearrangement links TRBV5-1 to TRBJ2-7, with 8 positions matching TRBD1. The V gene's germline CDR1 is SGHRS and CDR2 YFSETQ. The V and J ends lost 3 bases and 5 bases, in that order; junction bases with no gene match: 7. This CDR3 is built from 14 residues. The CDR3 region has the DNA TGCGCCAGCAGCTCCCGGACAGGGCCCCACGAGCAGTACTTC. This translates into CASSSRTGPHEQYF.

The chain carries TRBV29-1 and TRBJ1-1; TRBD1 agrees at 8 bases. The CDR3 sequence is 13 residues long. After removal of 4 bases from V and 2 bases from J, the junction contained 3 bases not matched to a gene. CDR1 is SQVTM, CDR2 ANQGSEA, per germline. CDR3 sequence (DNA): TGCAGCGTTGGTCCAGGGGGCAACACTGAAGCTTTCTTT. It is translated as CSVGPGGNTEAFF.

This clonotype has more than one count but fewer than ten. The chain recombines TRBV28 with TRBJ2-3, with D maybe TRBD1 (6 bases). The length of the CDR3 is 14 residues. Germline V gene sequence: CDR1 MDHEN, CDR2 SYDVKM. V lost 6 bases and J 1 base, leaving 11 bases between the germline ends. CDR3 in amino acids: CASRVRQGTDTQYF. The CDR3 DNA is TGTGCCAGCAGGGTTCGACAGGGCACAGATACGCAGTATTTT.

The rearrangement links TRBV9 to TRBJ2-7, with 7 bases that match TRBD2. The germline gives CDR1 SGDLS, CDR2 YYNGEE. The CDR3 extends over 15 amino acids. The ends lost 0 bases at V and 2 bases at J; junction bases unmatched: 5. CDR3 DNA: TGTGCCAGCAGCGTAGGAATGGGACTACCCTACGAGCAGTACTTC. Amino acid sequence: CASSVGMGLPYEQYF. Together with reference TRBV9 and TRBJ2-7, the CDR3 gives the full variable domain: DSGVTQTPKHLITATGQRVTLRCSPRSGDLSVYWYQQSLDQGLQFLIQYYNGEERAKGNILERFSAQQFPDLHSELNLSSLELGDSALYFCASSVGMGLPYEQYFGPGTRLTVT.

About this clonotype itself: A much larger clone lies one base from this, so it may be a read error. The chain has TRBV28 and TRBJ2-2, with D perhaps matching TRBD2 (6 bases). The CDR3 has 14 residues. V shed 5 bases and J shed 6 bases, with 13 bases lying between them. Germline V CDR1 and CDR2: MDHEN, SYDVKM. The CDR3 coding sequence is TGTGCCAGCAGTCTCTACGGAGGGGCCGGGGAGCTGTTTTTT. It encodes CASSLYGGAGELFF. Together with reference TRBV28 and TRBJ2-2, the CDR3 gives the full variable domain: DVKVTQSSRYLVKRTGEKVFLECVQDMDHENMFWYRQDPGLGLRLIYFSYDVKMKEKGDIPEGYSVSREKKERFSLILESASTNQTSMYLCASSLYGGAGELFFGEGSRLTVL.